There are many counts of the clone carrying this TCR beta chain. The antigen is undetermined. TCRdb fed the RACE reads into MiXCR, producing one record per CDR3 protein. The data show about 81,000 distinct CDR3 sequences, 10% seen once. The sample is drawn from a study of human T cells and chemical hapten exposure. Study-level results: Against controls, expanded TCRs gave rise to significantly more large CDR3 similarity clusters. Unchanged with DPC sensitization were TCRs above 1 in 1000 frequency.

This CDR3 has 13 residues. CDR1 and CDR2 (germline): MNHEY, SVGEGT. Trimming removed 6 bases from V and 0 bases from J, with 7 bases in between. The time point was: patch test 2, 6 weeks after DPC sensitization. Treatment given: therapeutic diphenylcyclopropenone sensitization with weekly scalp DPC. Blood sampling preceded each patch test application. This receptor was identified in a woman in her 30s with alopecia areata. Some clones in this sample may be carry-over from other donors' samples. The sample in question was whole blood, obtained in connection with sensitization to the hapten diphenylcyclopropenone (DPC). The chain joins TRBV6-2 or TRBV6-3 to TRBJ2-3; D possibly corresponds to TRBD1 (6 bases). The chain's CDR3 is CASRGASTDTQYF. The CDR3 nucleotides read TGTGCCAGCAGGGGGGCTAGCACAGATACGCAGTATTTT.